Below are 19 T cell receptor beta chains sequenced from a single sample in a study of T-cell reconstitution after alpha-beta-depleted transplantation in children (dated by TCRdb to the mid-2010s). Library generation was performed with PCR. Sequencing instrument: Illumina HiSeq 2500. Molecular barcoding was employed in the preparation of TCR libraries, with unique molecular identifiers being used to normalize TCRbeta repertoire quantification. TCRdb handled the public reads itself, with Q25 trimming in fastp and clone calling in MiXCR, and kept productive beta chains. Entries that share a CDR3 protein sequence are merged under the most common genes and DNA. This sample lists just over 950,000 distinct CDR3 sequences; about 30% were detected once. The biggest ten clones account for about 28% of the sample. The sample's treatment or condition, from its label and the paper: allogeneic hematopoietic cell transplantation with graft depleted of TCRalphabeta T cells and CD19 B cells.

This sample comprised PBMCs, mostly from graft donor cells, obtained 360 days after TCRalphabeta/CD19-depleted stem cell transplant. The receptors were gathered from a boy under three years old who had a stem cell transplant for SCID, so the T cells may come from the graft donor.

The genes are TRBV6-2 or TRBV6-3 and TRBJ2-3; the D is unclear. Germline values: CDR1 MNHEY, CDR2 SVGEGT. Deletions cut 8 bases from V and 1 base from J, with 13 bases between. The CDR3 covers 14 residues. As DNA, the CDR3 is TGTGCCAGCCGTAACCCACCCCGCACAGATACGCAGTATTTT. It translates to CASRNPPRTDTQYF.

The rearrangement links TRBV15 to TRBJ2-7; the match to TRBD2 covers 7 bases. The CDR3 is 17 residues long. The V and J ends lost 0 bases and 0 bases, in that order; junction bases with no gene match: 8. Germline lookup yields CDR1 LNHNV and CDR2 YYDKDF (reference sequence). This CDR3 reads CATSRDLGGFPSYEQYF. CDR3 in DNA: TGTGCCACCAGCAGAGACTTGGGGGGGTTTCCCTCCTACGAGCAGTACTTC.

The chain couples TRBV7-2 to TRBJ2-4; D gene ambiguous. The CDR3 is 15 residues long. Germline CDR1 and CDR2: SGHTA and FQGNSA. Trimming left V 2 bases short and J 6 bases short, with 14 bases between. In nucleotides, the CDR3 is TGTGCCAGCAGCTTACTCGGGCAGTTCAGAAACATTCAGTACTTC. Its protein is CASSLLGQFRNIQYF.

The chain recombines TRBV9 with TRBJ2-5, with D possibly being TRBD1 or TRBD2 (5 bases each). This CDR3 region has 13 residues. Germline V lookup: CDR1 SGDLS, CDR2 YYNGEE. V was shortened by 6 bases and J by 2 bases, with 11 bases between the two germline ends. The CDR3 sequence is CASNRDQQETQYF. DNA for the CDR3: TGTGCCAGCAATCGGGACCAACAAGAGACCCAGTACTTC. The complete variable domain, with remaining parts taken from reference TRBV9 and TRBJ2-5, reads DSGVTQTPKHLITATGQRVTLRCSPRSGDLSVYWYQQSLDQGLQFLIQYYNGEERAKGNILERFSAQQFPDLHSELNLSSLELGDSALYFCASNRDQQETQYFGPGTRLLVL.

This clonotype was seen repeatedly, ten times or more. J is TRBJ2-6 and V is TRBV27; a possible D gene is TRBD1 (6 bases). The V gene lost 6 bases and the J gene lost 4 bases, with 13 bases spanning the gap. Germline V gene lookup returns CDR1 MNHEY and CDR2 SMNVEV (reference sequence). There are 15 residues in the CDR3. CDR3 protein: CASSRGGAGANVLTF. CDR3 nucleotide sequence: TGTGCCAGCAGCCGAGGGGGAGCCGGGGCCAACGTCCTGACTTTC.

CDR3 coding DNA: TGTGCCAGCAGCTTAACGGCGGTTTCCCCACCAACAGATACGCAGTATTTT. Its translation: CASSLTAVSPPTDTQYF. The chain is built from TRBV7-3 and TRBJ2-3; D ambiguous. Germline loops: CDR1 SGHTA, CDR2 FQGTGA. Trimming removed 0 bases from V and 3 bases from J, with 16 bases in between. The CDR3 runs to 17 residues.

Written as DNA, the CDR3 is TGCGCCAGCTCCTCGGGAGCGGGGGGGAAAATGTATACGCAGTATTTT. This sequence encodes CASSSGAGGKMYTQYF. The J gene is TRBJ2-3, the V gene TRBV4-1, with 10 positions matching TRBD2. With V trimmed by 8 bases and J by 7 bases, 15 bases remained unmatched. The V gene's germline CDR1 is MGHRA and CDR2 YSYEKL. The CDR3 runs to 16 residues.

V gene TRBV20-1 combines with J gene TRBJ2-3; 10 bases are shared with TRBD2. Germline lookup yields CDR1 DFQATT and CDR2 SNEGSKA (reference sequence). V was pared by 2 bases and J by 4 bases, with 6 bases of the junction left unmatched. This CDR3 has 15 amino acids. CDR3 in DNA: TGCAGTGCTAGATTAAGCGGGGGGGCCGCAGATACGCAGTATTTT. It encodes CSARLSGGAADTQYF.

This clonotype has just a few counts. The V gene is TRBV6-2 or TRBV6-3, the J gene TRBJ2-3; no clear D gene. The CDR3 sequence is 14 residues long. The V end lost 0 bases, the J end lost 2 bases, and 6 bases lay between the germline ends. The germline CDR1 and CDR2 sequences are MNHEY and SVGEGT. Here the CDR3 DNA reads TGTGCCAGCAGTTACTCGCTACCCACAGATACGCAGTATTTT. It is translated as CASSYSLPTDTQYF.

The chain has TRBV4-2 and TRBJ2-1; TRBD2 agrees at 8 bases. The germline V gene encodes CDR1 LGHNA and CDR2 YNFKEQ. The ends lost 3 bases at V and 0 bases at J; junction bases unmatched: 4. CDR3 length: 16 amino acids. The CDR3 DNA is TGTGCCAGCAGCCAGAGCGGGGGCCGCTCCTACAATGAGCAGTTCTTC. Protein: CASSQSGGRSYNEQFF.

V is TRBV27 and J is TRBJ1-6; 7 nucleotides agree with TRBD1. Losses at the gene ends were 5 bases for V and 10 bases for J; bases not matched to a gene: 8. Germline values: CDR1 MNHEY, CDR2 SMNVEV (reference sequence). The CDR3 loop spans 14 amino acids. This CDR3 reads CASSGGTEGSPLHF. For the CDR3, the DNA is TGTGCCAGCAGTGGTGGGACAGAGGGATCACCCCTCCACTTT.

The gene calls are TRBV29-1 and TRBJ1-3, with D unresolved. Germline loops: CDR1 SQVTM, CDR2 ANQGSEA. The V gene lost 6 bases and the J gene lost 3 bases, with 6 bases spanning the gap. The CDR3 extends over 11 amino acids. Here the CDR3 reads CSVAVGNTIYF. CDR3 in DNA: TGCAGCGTAGCAGTTGGAAACACCATATATTTT. Full variable domain (missing parts from reference TRBV29-1 and TRBJ1-3): SAVISQKPSRDICQRGTSLTIQCQVDSQVTMMFWYRQQPGQSLTLIATANQGSEATYESGFVIDKFPISRPNLTFSTLTVSNMSPEDSSIYLCSVAVGNTIYFGEGSWLTVV.

V and J are TRBV4-1 and TRBJ1-5; D is uncertain. The V end lost 0 bases, the J end lost 3 bases, and 6 bases lay between the germline ends. The CDR3 runs 14 residues. Germline-derived CDR1 and CDR2 are MGHRA and YSYEKL. The CDR3 spells CASSQDRINQPQHF. CDR3 DNA sequence: TGCGCCAGCAGCCAAGATAGGATCAATCAGCCCCAGCATTTT.

The chain uses TRBV24-1 and TRBJ1-3; weak D call: TRBD1 (6 bases). Per germline, CDR1 KGHDR and CDR2 SFDVKD. The CDR3 length is 14 residues. Trimming cost V 12 bases and J 0 bases, with 14 bases left between them. CDR3 sequence (DNA): TGTGCCGTACAGGGACGGAACTCTGGAAACACCATATATTTT. Residues: CAVQGRNSGNTIYF.

This clonotype was observed a handful of times. This CDR3 reads CASSYSVFSGGDEQYF. The CDR3 nucleotides read TGTGCCAGCAGTTACTCCGTTTTTAGCGGGGGGGACGAGCAGTACTTC. The rearrangement links TRBV6-5 to TRBJ2-7; 11 positions agree with TRBD2. Germline V gene sequence: CDR1 MNHEY, CDR2 SVGAGI. This CDR3 comprises 16 residues. With V trimmed by 0 bases and J by 5 bases, 6 bases remained unmatched.

The rearrangement uses TRBV5-1 and TRBJ2-3; no definite D call. Germline V gene data show CDR1 as SGHRS and CDR2 as YFSETQ. Trimming took off 0 bases at V and 6 bases at J, with 14 bases between the two ends. The CDR3 has 15 amino acids. CDR3 sequence reads: CASSLELVKADTQYF. Here the CDR3 DNA reads TGCGCCAGCAGCTTGGAGCTAGTAAAGGCGGATACGCAGTATTTT. The variable domain in full, with the rest retrieved from reference TRBV5-1 and TRBJ2-3, is KAGVTQTPRYLIKTRGQQVTLSCSPISGHRSVSWYQQTPGQGLQFLFEYFSETQRNKGNFPGRFSGRQFSNSRSEMNVSTLELGDSALYLCASSLELVKADTQYFGPGTRLTVL.

The CDR3 loop is CAISESRPGKAYEQYF. In nucleotides, the CDR3 is TGTGCCATCAGTGAGTCGAGGCCAGGCAAAGCCTACGAGCAGTACTTC. The V gene is TRBV10-3, the J gene TRBJ2-7; D call uncertain. V lost 0 bases and J lost 2, with 14 bases in between. This CDR3 spans 16 amino acids. The germline gives CDR1 ENHRY, CDR2 SYGVKD.

The V gene is TRBV25-1, the J gene TRBJ2-7, with D uncertain. There are 13 residues in the CDR3. From germline, CDR1 is MGHDK and CDR2 SYGVNS. V lost 4 bases and J 1 base, leaving 8 bases between the germline ends. CDR3 bases: TGTGCCAGCAGTGCTTCCGGGTCCTACGAGCAGTACTTC. This gives the protein CASSASGSYEQYF.

The chain joins TRBV5-1 to TRBJ2-1; TRBD1 is a possible D gene (5 bases). Germline CDR1 is SGHRS and CDR2 is YFSETQ. Trimming left V 0 bases short and J 0 bases short, with 16 bases between. The CDR3 contains 18 residues. CDR3 coding DNA: TGCGCCAGCAGCTTGGCCAGGGTGTGGGGTAGCTCCTACAATGAGCAGTTCTTC. It yields the protein CASSLARVWGSSYNEQFF.